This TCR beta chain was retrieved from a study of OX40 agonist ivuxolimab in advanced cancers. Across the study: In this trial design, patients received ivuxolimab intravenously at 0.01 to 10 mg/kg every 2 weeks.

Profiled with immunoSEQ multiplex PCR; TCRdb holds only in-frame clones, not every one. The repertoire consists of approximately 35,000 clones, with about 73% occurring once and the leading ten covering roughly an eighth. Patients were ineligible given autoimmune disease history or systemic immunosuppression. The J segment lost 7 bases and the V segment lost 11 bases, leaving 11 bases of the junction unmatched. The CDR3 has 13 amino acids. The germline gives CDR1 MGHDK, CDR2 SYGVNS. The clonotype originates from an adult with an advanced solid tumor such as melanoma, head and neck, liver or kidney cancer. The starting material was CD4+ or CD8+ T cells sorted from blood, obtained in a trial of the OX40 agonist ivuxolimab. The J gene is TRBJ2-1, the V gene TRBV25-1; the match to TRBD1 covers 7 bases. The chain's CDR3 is CASTTGMVNEQFF. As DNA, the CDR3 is TGTGCCTCGACGACAGGGATGGTTAATGAGCAGTTCTTC.